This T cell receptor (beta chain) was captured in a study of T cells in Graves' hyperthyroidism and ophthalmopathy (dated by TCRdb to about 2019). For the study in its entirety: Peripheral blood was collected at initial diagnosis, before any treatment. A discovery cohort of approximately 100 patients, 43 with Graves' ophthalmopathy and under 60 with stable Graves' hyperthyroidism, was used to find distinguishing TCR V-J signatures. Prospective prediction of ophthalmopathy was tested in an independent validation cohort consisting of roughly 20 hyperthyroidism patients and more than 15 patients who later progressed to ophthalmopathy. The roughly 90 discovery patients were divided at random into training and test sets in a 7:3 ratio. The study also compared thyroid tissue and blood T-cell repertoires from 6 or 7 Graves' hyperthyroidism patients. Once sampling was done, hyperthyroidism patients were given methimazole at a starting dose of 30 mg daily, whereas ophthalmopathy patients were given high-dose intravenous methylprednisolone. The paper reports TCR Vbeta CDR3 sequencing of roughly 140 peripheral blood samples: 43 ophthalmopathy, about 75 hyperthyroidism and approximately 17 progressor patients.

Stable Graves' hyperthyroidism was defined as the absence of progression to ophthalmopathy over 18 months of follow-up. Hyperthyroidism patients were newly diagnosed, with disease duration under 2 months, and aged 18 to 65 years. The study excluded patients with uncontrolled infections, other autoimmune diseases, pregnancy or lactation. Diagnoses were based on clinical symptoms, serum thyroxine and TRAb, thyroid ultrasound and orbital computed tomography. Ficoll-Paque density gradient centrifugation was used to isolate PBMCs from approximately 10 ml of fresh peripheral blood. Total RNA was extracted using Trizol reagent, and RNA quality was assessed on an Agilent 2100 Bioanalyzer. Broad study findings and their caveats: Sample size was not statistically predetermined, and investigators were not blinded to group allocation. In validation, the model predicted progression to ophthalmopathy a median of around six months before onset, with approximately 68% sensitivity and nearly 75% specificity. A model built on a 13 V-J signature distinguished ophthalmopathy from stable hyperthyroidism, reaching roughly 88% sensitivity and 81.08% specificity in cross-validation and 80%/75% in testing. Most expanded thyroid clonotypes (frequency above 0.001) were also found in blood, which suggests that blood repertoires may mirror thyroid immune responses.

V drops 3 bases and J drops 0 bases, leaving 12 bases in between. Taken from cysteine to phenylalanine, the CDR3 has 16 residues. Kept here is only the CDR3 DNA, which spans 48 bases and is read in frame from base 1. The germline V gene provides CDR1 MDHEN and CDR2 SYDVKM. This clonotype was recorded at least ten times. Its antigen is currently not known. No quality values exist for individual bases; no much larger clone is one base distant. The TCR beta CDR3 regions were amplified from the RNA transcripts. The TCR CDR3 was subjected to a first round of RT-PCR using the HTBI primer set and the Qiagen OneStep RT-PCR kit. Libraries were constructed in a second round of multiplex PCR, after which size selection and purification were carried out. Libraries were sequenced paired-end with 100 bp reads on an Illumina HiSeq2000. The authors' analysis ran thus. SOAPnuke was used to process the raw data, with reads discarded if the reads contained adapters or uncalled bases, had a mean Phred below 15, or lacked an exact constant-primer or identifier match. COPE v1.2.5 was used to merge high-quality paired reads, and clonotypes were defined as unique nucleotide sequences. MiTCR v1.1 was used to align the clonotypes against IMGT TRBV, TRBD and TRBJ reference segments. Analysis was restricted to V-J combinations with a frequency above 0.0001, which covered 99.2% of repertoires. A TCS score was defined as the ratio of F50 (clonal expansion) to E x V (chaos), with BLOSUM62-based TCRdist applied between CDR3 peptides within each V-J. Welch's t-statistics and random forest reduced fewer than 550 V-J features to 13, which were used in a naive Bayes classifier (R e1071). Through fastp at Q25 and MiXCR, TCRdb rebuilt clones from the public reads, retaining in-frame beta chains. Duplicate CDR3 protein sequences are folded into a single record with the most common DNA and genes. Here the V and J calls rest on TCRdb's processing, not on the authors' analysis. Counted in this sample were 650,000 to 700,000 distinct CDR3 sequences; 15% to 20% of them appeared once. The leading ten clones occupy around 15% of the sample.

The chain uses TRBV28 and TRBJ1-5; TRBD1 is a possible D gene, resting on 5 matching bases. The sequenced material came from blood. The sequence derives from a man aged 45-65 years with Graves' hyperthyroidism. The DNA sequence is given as TGTGCCAGCAGTTTGGGGGAGAAGTATAGCAATCAGCCCCAGCATTTT. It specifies CASSLGEKYSNQPQHF.